These 27 T cell receptor beta chains share one sample of origin, sequenced in a study of identical twins. Using its own MiXCR run on the 5' RACE reads, TCRdb lists one record per CDR3 protein. The sample yields some 1,600,000 distinct CDR3 sequences, about 32% seen once. The specimen was cord blood. The receptors here all came from a newborn girl in good health.

This clonotype came up a few times. The V gene is TRBV6-1, the J gene TRBJ2-3; no firm D call. The CDR3 has 13 amino acids. CDR1 MNHNS and CDR2 SASEGT come from the germline V gene. Between the trimmed V and J ends, which lost 8 bases and 0 bases, there was a span of 9 bases. CDR3 DNA: TGTGCCAGCCGTGTGGGCAGCACAGATACGCAGTATTTT. It translates to CASRVGSTDTQYF.

Of note for this clonotype: The germline gene is not matched at one end of the junction; a read error may be the cause. This chain uses TRBV5-1 with TRBJ1-2; tentative D call: TRBD1 (5 bases). The CDR3 totals 15 residues. Germline CDR1 SGHRS, CDR2 YFSETQ. The CDR3 DNA is TGCGCCAGCAGCTTAAGGACACGGGGTAACGATGGCTACACCTTC. Translation: CASSLRTRGNDGYTF.

The chain uses TRBV9 and TRBJ2-4, with 11 bases matching TRBD2. Losses at the gene ends were 3 bases for V and 3 bases for J; bases not matched to a gene: 5. The length of the CDR3 is 16 residues. Germline V gene sequence: CDR1 SGDLS, CDR2 YYNGEE. The CDR3 DNA sequence: TGTGCCAGCAGCGCTAGCGGGGGGCTAGGCAAAAACATTCAGTACTTC. Translating it yields CASSASGGLGKNIQYF.

The chain links TRBV3-1 to TRBJ2-7, with TRBD1 matching 12 bases. Germline CDR1 reads LGHDT; CDR2 reads YNNKEL (reference sequence). The J segment lost 7 bases and the V segment lost 1 base, leaving 8 bases of the junction unmatched. The CDR3 length is 16 residues. The CDR3 bases are TGTGCCAGCAGCCAAGTCCCGGGACAGGGGGCGAATGAGCAGTACTTC. This gives the protein CASSQVPGQGANEQYF.

The chain couples TRBV6-1 to TRBJ2-4; a possible D gene is TRBD1 (5 bases). The CDR3 loop spans 16 amino acids. Trimming cost V 0 bases and J 0 bases, with 9 bases left between them. CDR1 and CDR2 (germline): MNHNS, SASEGT. CDR3 nucleotide sequence: TGTGCCAGCAGTGAAGCCAGGGCTCTAGCCAAAAACATTCAGTACTTC. Protein product: CASSEARALAKNIQYF.

Note on this clonotype: A much larger clone differs from this one at a single base, so this may be a read error. CDR3 residues: CASSAQGINQPQHF. The CDR3, as DNA: TGTGCCAGCAGTGCACAGGGGATCAATCAGCCCCAGCATTTT. The chain is built from TRBV6-1 and TRBJ1-5; 7 bases are shared with TRBD1. CDR3 length: 14 amino acids. Germline V CDR1 and CDR2: MNHNS, SASEGT. V trimming: 4 bases; J trimming: 3 bases; junction bases outside the gene matches: 3.

The genes are TRBV6-6 and TRBJ2-1, with TRBD2 matching 8 bases. The V segment lost 6 bases and the J segment 2 bases; nucleotides outside the gene matches: 6. The CDR3 contains 15 residues. Germline CDR1 is MNHNY and CDR2 is SVGAGI (reference sequence). CDR3: CASSRAGVAYNEQFF. The CDR3, as DNA: TGTGCCAGCAGCCGAGCGGGGGTCGCCTACAATGAGCAGTTCTTC.

This chain uses TRBV27 with TRBJ2-1; no reliable D call. Per germline, CDR1 MNHEY and CDR2 SMNVEV (reference sequence). Trimming took 6 bases from V and 2 from J, leaving 8 bases between them. This CDR3 spans 13 amino acids. In DNA form, the CDR3 reads TGTGCCAGCAGGCCGAGGCCCTACAATGAGCAGTTCTTC. Its protein product is CASRPRPYNEQFF.

This chain links TRBV7-9 with TRBJ2-5, with a weak D call TRBD1 (5 bases). Trimming stripped 0 bases from V and 5 bases from J, with 13 bases between. This CDR3 has 15 residues. Germline V gives CDR1 SEHNR, CDR2 FQNEAQ (reference sequence). The CDR3 sequence is CASSLAQGSGETQYF. DNA for the CDR3: TGTGCCAGCAGCTTAGCCCAGGGCTCCGGGGAGACCCAGTACTTC.

This clonotype was detected only a few times. The chain couples TRBV4-1 to TRBJ2-2; 11 bases agree with TRBD2. From germline, CDR1 is MGHRA and CDR2 YSYEKL. This CDR3 has 14 amino acids. V was clipped by 6 bases and J by 5 bases; unmatched bases: 2. CDR3 loop: CASRGLAATGELFF. As DNA, the CDR3 is TGCGCCAGCAGGGGACTAGCGGCTACCGGGGAGCTGTTTTTT.

This chain joins TRBV6-1 and TRBJ1-2, with D possibly being TRBD1 (6 bases). CDR3 length: 14 residues. Germline loops: CDR1 MNHNS, CDR2 SASEGT. V dropped 10 bases and J dropped 1 base, with 16 bases sitting between them. In nucleotides, the CDR3 is TGTGCCATCGCCACCAGGGGCCTTAACTATGGCTACACCTTC. Residues: CAIATRGLNYGYTF.

The chain couples TRBV4-2 to TRBJ1-1, with 8 bases lining up with TRBD1. Per germline, CDR1 LGHNA and CDR2 YNFKEQ. This CDR3 comprises 16 residues. V lost 0 bases, J lost 5 bases, and 8 bases stayed unmatched. CDR3 sequence reads: CASSQDLRQGRTEAFF. CDR3 bases: TGTGCCAGCAGCCAAGACCTAAGACAGGGGCGTACTGAAGCTTTCTTT.

This clonotype was counted many times. The rearrangement links TRBV11-2 to TRBJ2-1; 14 nucleotides match TRBD2. J lost 2 bases, V lost 5 bases, and 2 bases had no gene match. Looked up from germline, CDR1 is SGHAT and CDR2 is FQNNGV. The CDR3 is made up of 16 amino acids. CDR3 nucleotide sequence: TGTGCCAGCAGCGGACTAGCGGGAGGCCCCTACAATGAGCAGTTCTTC. Residues: CASSGLAGGPYNEQFF.

This clonotype was counted a few times. The chain combines TRBV7-9 with TRBJ2-1; D gene uncertain. The V end lost 1 base, the J end lost 4 bases, and 14 bases lay between the germline ends. The CDR3 has 16 amino acids. Germline-derived CDR1 and CDR2 are SEHNR and FQNEAQ (reference sequence). The CDR3 nucleotides read TGTGCCAGCAGCTTAGAAGCTCCCAAAAGGTACAATGAGCAGTTCTTC. Translation: CASSLEAPKRYNEQFF.

This clonotype was recorded a few times. The chain recombines TRBV4-2 with TRBJ1-6, with a tentative D call TRBD1 (5 bases). CDR3 size: 14 residues. Germline V gene sequence: CDR1 LGHNA, CDR2 YNFKEQ. V lost 1 base and J 10 bases, leaving 11 bases between the germline ends. CDR3 bases: TGTGCCAGCAGCCAAGCTAGGGGAGGGTCACCCCTCCACTTT. Protein: CASSQARGGSPLHF.

The chain couples TRBV24-1 to TRBJ2-3; D may be TRBD2 (5 bases). This CDR3 is 14 amino acids long. The germline V and J ends were trimmed by 5 bases and 1 base, with 9 bases remaining between them. Germline V gene data show CDR1 as KGHDR and CDR2 as SFDVKD. CDR3 amino acids: CATSAGAGTDTQYF. The DNA of the CDR3 is TGTGCCACCAGTGCAGGAGCGGGCACAGATACGCAGTATTTT.

V usage is TRBV6-5 and J usage is TRBJ2-1; D assignment may be TRBD1 or TRBD2 (5 bases each). The better agreement between TRBJ2-7 and the DNA end casts doubt on the J call. CDR1 and CDR2 (germline): MNHEY, SVGAGI. The CDR3 extends over 15 amino acids. Here the CDR3 DNA reads TGTGCCAGCAGTTACCGGGACGGCTCCTACAATGAGCAGTACTTC. Encoded protein: CASSYRDGSYNEQYF.

There are a few counts of this clonotype. V and J are TRBV24-1 and TRBJ1-4; D unresolved. This CDR3 region has 13 residues. V lost 4 bases and J 7 bases, leaving 9 bases between the germline ends. Germline V gene data show CDR1 as KGHDR and CDR2 as SFDVKD. CDR3 protein: CATSEGYGEKLFF. CDR3 sequence (DNA): TGTGCCACCAGTGAGGGATACGGTGAAAAACTGTTTTTT.

This clonotype was counted many times. The chain recombines TRBV14 with TRBJ2-7, with D unresolved. CDR3 length: 13 residues. V was shortened by 4 bases and J by 6 bases, with 13 bases between the two germline ends. Germline V CDR1 and CDR2: SGHDN, FVKESK. The CDR3 sequence: CASSPVIYGEQYF. The CDR3 coding sequence is TGTGCCAGCAGCCCGGTCATATACGGCGAGCAGTACTTC.

At least ten counts were recorded for this clonotype. V gene TRBV12-3 or TRBV12-4 combines with J gene TRBJ2-3, with 10 bases fitting TRBD2. Germline trimming cut 2 bases from V and 2 bases from J; bases unmatched to any gene: 4. The CDR3 has 16 amino acids. As DNA, the CDR3 is TGTGCCAGCAGTTTATCCAGCGGGGGGGTCACAGATACGCAGTATTTT. Translating it yields CASSLSSGGVTDTQYF.

V and J are TRBV9 and TRBJ2-5, with 8 bases identical to TRBD2. The J call may be in error: the DNA end matches TRBJ2-7 better. Germline assignment: CDR1 SGDLS and CDR2 YYNGEE. The CDR3 extends over 12 amino acids. CDR3 loop: CASSAAGDEQYF. The CDR3 DNA is TGTGCCAGCAGCGCAGCGGGAGACGAGCAGTACTTC.

This sequence joins TRBV11-2 and TRBJ2-4; 9 bases match TRBD1. Trimming at V came to 6 bases and at J to 15 bases, leaving 27 bases not matched to a gene. CDR3 length equals 18 residues. The germline gives CDR1 SGHAT, CDR2 FQNNGV. CDR3 nucleotide sequence: TGTGCCAGCAGTTCGGGGGGACAGGGTATAGTGTTCCTAGAGACCCGGTACTTC. This gives the protein CASSSGGQGIVFLETRYF.

V usage is TRBV20-1 and J usage is TRBJ1-2; a possible D gene is TRBD1 (6 bases). V was pared by 0 bases and J by 7 bases, with 18 bases between. Germline V gene sequence: CDR1 DFQATT, CDR2 SNEGSKA (reference sequence). This CDR3 is 15 amino acids long. The CDR3 sequence is CSARDAGGRKSGYTF. CDR3 DNA: TGCAGTGCTAGAGACGCCGGGGGGCGCAAGAGTGGCTACACCTTC.

The chain has TRBV20-1 and TRBJ2-3; TRBD2 matches at 12 bases. The V gene end was trimmed by 0 bases and the J gene end by 3 bases; junction bases not matched to a gene: 10. Germline loops: CDR1 DFQATT, CDR2 SNEGSKA (reference sequence). The CDR3 totals 18 residues. The CDR3 DNA reads as TGCAGTGCTAGAGATTCTAGCGGGAGGGTGGGGGGTACAGATACGCAGTATTTT. This translates into CSARDSSGRVGGTDTQYF.

V gene TRBV7-2 combines with J gene TRBJ2-3; D is undetermined. This CDR3 is built from 15 residues. Germline V gene lookup returns CDR1 SGHTA and CDR2 FQGNSA. V lost 1 base, J lost 3 bases, and 11 bases lay in between. CDR3 residues: CASSLGGIRTDTQYF. In DNA form, the CDR3 reads TGTGCCAGCAGCTTAGGTGGTATTCGGACAGATACGCAGTATTTT.

The rearrangement joins TRBV4-1 to TRBJ2-3; unclear D gene. The CDR3 has 20 amino acids. Germline lookup yields CDR1 MGHRA and CDR2 YSYEKL. V gave up 0 bases and J gave up 1 base, with 23 bases separating them. The CDR3 loop is CASSQEGKGRARLRTDTQYF. The CDR3 DNA reads as TGCGCCAGCAGCCAAGAGGGGAAAGGTAGAGCACGACTCCGCACAGATACGCAGTATTTT.

This chain connects TRBV5-1 to TRBJ2-3; TRBD2 agrees at 13 bases. CDR1 is SGHRS and CDR2 is YFSETQ in the germline V gene. Trimming at V came to 4 bases and at J to 4 bases, leaving 6 bases not matched to a gene. The CDR3 is 16 amino acids. As DNA, the CDR3 is TGCGCCAGCAGCCCGGGACTAGCGGGGACCTCAGATACGCAGTATTTT. Protein sequence: CASSPGLAGTSDTQYF.